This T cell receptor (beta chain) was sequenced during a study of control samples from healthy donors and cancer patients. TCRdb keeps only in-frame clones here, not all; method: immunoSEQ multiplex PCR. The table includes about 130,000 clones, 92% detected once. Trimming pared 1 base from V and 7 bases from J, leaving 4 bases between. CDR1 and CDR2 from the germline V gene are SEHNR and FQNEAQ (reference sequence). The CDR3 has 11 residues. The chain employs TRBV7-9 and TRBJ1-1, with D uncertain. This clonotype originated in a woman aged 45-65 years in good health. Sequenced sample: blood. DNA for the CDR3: TGTGCCAGCAGCTTAGGCAGTGAAGCTTTCTTT. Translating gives CASSLGSEAFF. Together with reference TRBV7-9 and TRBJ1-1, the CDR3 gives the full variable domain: DTGVSQNPRHKITKRGQNVTFRCDPISEHNRLYWYRQTLGQGPEFLTYFQNEAQLEKSRLLSDRFSAERPKGSFSTLEIQRTEQGDSAMYLCASSLGSEAFFGQGTRLTVV.